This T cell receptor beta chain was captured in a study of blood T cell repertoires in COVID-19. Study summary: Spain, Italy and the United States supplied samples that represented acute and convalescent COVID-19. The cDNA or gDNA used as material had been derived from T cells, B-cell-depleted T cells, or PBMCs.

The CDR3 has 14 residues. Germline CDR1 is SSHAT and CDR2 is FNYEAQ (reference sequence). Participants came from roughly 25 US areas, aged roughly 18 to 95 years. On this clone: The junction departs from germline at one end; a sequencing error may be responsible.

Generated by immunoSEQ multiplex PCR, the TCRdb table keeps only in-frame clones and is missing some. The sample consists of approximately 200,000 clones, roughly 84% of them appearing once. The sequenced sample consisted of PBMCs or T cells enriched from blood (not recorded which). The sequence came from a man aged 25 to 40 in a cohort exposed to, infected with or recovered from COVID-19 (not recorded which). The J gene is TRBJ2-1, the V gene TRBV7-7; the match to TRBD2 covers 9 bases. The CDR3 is CASSPTGLALEQFF. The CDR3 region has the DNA TGTGCTAGCAGCCCTACGGGACTAGCTTTAGAGCAGTTCTTC.